This T cell receptor (beta chain) was documented in a study of T cell changes during pregnancy in multiple sclerosis. Libraries were prepared by immunoSEQ multiplex PCR; TCRdb keeps only in-frame clonotypes and omits some of them. The table has about 31,000 clones, about 93% seen once. Germline assignment: CDR1 SGHRS and CDR2 YFSETQ. CDR3 size: 17 residues. V lost 0 bases to trimming and J lost 2 bases; unmatched junction nucleotides: 4. J is TRBJ2-1 and V is TRBV5-1; 11 bases are shared with TRBD2. Specimen: CD4+ T cells from peripheral blood mononuclear cells, collected in the second trimester of pregnancy. The clonotype comes from a female donor with multiple sclerosis, enrolled in a pregnancy study. CDR3 protein: CASSLGTSGLTYNEQFF. DNA of the CDR3: TGCGCCAGCAGCTTGGGGACTAGCGGGCTAACCTACAATGAGCAGTTCTTC.